This is a list of T cell receptor beta chains from one sample in a study of cytomegalovirus exposure and HLA in healthy donors. Sequenced by immunoSEQ multiplex PCR; TCRdb stores in-frame clones only, minus some. The sample shows 150,000 to 200,000 clones, approximately 80% of them seen only once. The sequenced material came from PBMCs. The receptor set was obtained from a woman aged 50 to 60 in good health and CMV-seronegative. CDR3s include the opening cysteine and the closing phenylalanine or tryptophan. A D gene is named only where the DNA matches it firmly. Clone size is stated in some rows and not others, as once, few, many or a class when expanded.

d_gene	v_gene	j_gene	abundance	CDR3nt	CDR3aa
-	TRBV13	TRBJ2-7	-	TGTGCCAGCAGCTTAGGTCCCCTTTTCGAGCAGTACTTC	CASSLGPLFEQYF
-	TRBV11-2	TRBJ1-1	-	TGTGCCAGCAGCTCAACGACAGGAGTGAACACTGAAGCTTTCTTT	CASSSTTGVNTEAFF
TRBD1	TRBV29-1	TRBJ2-1	-	TGCAGCGTCTCCGGGACAGGGGACGGCGCCTACAATGAGCAGTTCTTC	CSVSGTGDGAYNEQFF
-	TRBV28	TRBJ1-5	-	TGTGCCAGCAGTTTATTGGGGAGGGGGCAGCCCCAGCATTTT	CASSLLGRGQPQHF
-	TRBV7-9	TRBJ2-2	-	TGTGCCAGCAGCTTTCAGGGCACCGGGGAGCTGTTTTTT	CASSFQGTGELFF
-	TRBV6-5	TRBJ2-7	-	TGTGCCAGCAGTTACACCCACGGGGGAGTCTACGAGCAGTACTTC	CASSYTHGGVYEQYF
TRBD2	TRBV7-9	TRBJ2-7	few	TGTGCCAGCAGCAAAGGCGGGAGCTCCTACGAGCAGTACTTC	CASSKGGSSYEQYF
TRBD1	TRBV5-1	TRBJ1-2	once	TGCGCCAGCAGTTCGATCGGAAACGTCGGGAGGACAGGGACTTCTAACTATGGCTACACCTTC	CASSSIGNVGRTGTSNYGYTF
-	TRBV14	TRBJ2-3	few	TGTGCCAGCAGCCAAGCCTGGGCTAGCACAGATACGCAGTATTTT	CASSQAWASTDTQYF
TRBD2	TRBV6-6	TRBJ2-1	-	TGTGCCAGCAGTTACTCAGAGCGGGGAAACAATGAGCAGTTCTTC	CASSYSERGNNEQFF
TRBD2	TRBV5-1	TRBJ2-5	-	TGCGCCAGCAGCCCTCAAGCGGGGGGGCAAGAGACCCAGTACTTC	CASSPQAGGQETQYF
TRBD1	TRBV5-6	TRBJ1-1	-	TGTGCCAGCAGCCCGGACAGGCGAGGGAAGCTTTTCTTT	CASSPDRRGKLFF